This TCR beta chain was recovered during a study of CD8 T cells in Susac syndrome. Random hexamers served to reverse transcribe roughly 0.45 to 1 ug RNA. TCRdb independently ran MiXCR on the immunoSEQ multiplex PCR reads; one entry per CDR3 protein. The sample yields around 200,000 distinct CDR3 sequences, around 93% seen once. V gave up 4 bases and J gave up 7 bases; unmatched junction bases: 11. The length of the CDR3 is 15 residues. Per the germline V gene, CDR1 is KGHSH and CDR2 is LQKENI. The rearrangement links TRBV18 to TRBJ2-7, with 9 bases fitting TRBD1. Material: CD8+ T cells from PBMCs. This TCR derives from a human donor with Susac syndrome. In DNA, the CDR3 is TGTGCCAGCTCACGAAATACAGGACAGGGGCATGAGCAGTACTTC. It codes for CASSRNTGQGHEQYF.